This entry lists 22 T cell receptor beta chains sequenced from one sample in a study of immune reconstitution after stem cell transplant in scleroderma. TCRdb redid the calling of the RT-PCR reads with MiXCR, one entry per CDR3 protein. The sample lists over 1,500 distinct CDR3 sequences; roughly 14% were seen once. The sample was acquired before or after autologous hematopoietic stem cell transplantation (not recorded which). The origin of the receptors is a female donor with systemic sclerosis.

The sample holds a few counts of this clonotype. The V call is TRBV28, the J call TRBJ1-5; D remains ambiguous. V lost 1 base, J lost 10 bases, and 8 bases lay in between. Per germline, CDR1 MDHEN and CDR2 SYDVKM. The CDR3 loop spans 12 amino acids. The CDR3: CASSLYWGPQHF. As DNA, the CDR3 is TGTGCCAGCAGTTTATATTGGGGTCCCCAGCATTTT.

Relative to its sample, this clonotype is medium-sized (0.01 to 0.1%). The gene calls are TRBV20-1 and TRBJ2-5; the D is unclear. The CDR3 is made up of 12 amino acids. Germline lookup yields CDR1 DFQATT and CDR2 SNEGSKA (reference sequence). Trimming took off 5 bases at V and 5 bases at J, with 12 bases between the two ends. The CDR3 is CSASALHETQYF. In DNA, the CDR3 is TGCAGTGCTTCTGCCCTCCACGAGACCCAGTACTTC.

This clonotype has ten or more counts. This sequence joins TRBV7-6 and TRBJ2-1, with a possible D match to TRBD1 (5 bases). CDR1 and CDR2 from the germline V gene are SGHVS and FNYEAQ. The CDR3 has 15 amino acids. Trimming took off 5 bases at V and 3 bases at J, with 14 bases between the two ends. The CDR3 DNA follows: TGTGCCAGCAGCCAAAGCCCCAGGGACTACAATGAGCAGTTCTTC. Protein: CASSQSPRDYNEQFF.

This clonotype came up a few times. The J gene is TRBJ1-2, the V gene TRBV28; D possibly corresponds to TRBD1 (5 bases). V lost 5 bases and J lost 8, with 18 bases in between. The CDR3 length is 14 residues. Germline V CDR1 and CDR2: MDHEN, SYDVKM. The CDR3: CASSPPGLQGGYTF. CDR3 DNA sequence: TGTGCCAGCAGTCCACCGGGACTCCAAGGCGGCTACACCTTC.

This clonotype was counted ten times or more. The chain is built from TRBV5-1 and TRBJ2-3; tentatively, D is TRBD1 or TRBD2 (5 bases each). From germline, CDR1 is SGHRS and CDR2 YFSETQ. CDR3 length: 16 residues. Trimming left V 3 bases short and J 1 base short, with 15 bases between. The DNA for the CDR3 is TGCGCCAGCAGCTGGGACCTGACCTTTCGCACAGATACGCAGTATTTT. Residues: CASSWDLTFRTDTQYF.

This rearrangement joins TRBV7-2 to TRBJ2-1, with 13 bases identical to TRBD2. This CDR3 region has 15 residues. Germline V lookup: CDR1 SGHTA, CDR2 FQGNSA. V trimming: 5 bases; J trimming: 6 bases; junction bases outside the gene matches: 4. The CDR3 nucleotides are TGTGCCAGCAGCCGAAGGACTAGCGGGAGCAATGAGCAGTTCTTC. Translation: CASSRRTSGSNEQFF.

This clonotype is medium-sized in the sample. The V and J genes are TRBV7-8 and TRBJ2-5; 8 bases are shared with TRBD2. Trimming took 1 base from V and 2 from J; bases not matched to a gene: 6. This CDR3 has 16 residues. Germline CDR1 and CDR2: SGHVS and FQNEAQ. The DNA for the CDR3 is TGTGCCAGCAGCTTAGGGTCGACGGGGGGGCAAGAGACCCAGTACTTC. It specifies CASSLGSTGGQETQYF.

The chain employs TRBV2 and TRBJ2-5, with TRBD2 as a possible D gene (6 bases). Germline CDR1 SNHLY, CDR2 FYNNEI. The CDR3 totals 13 residues. V dropped 8 bases and J dropped 2 bases, with 12 bases sitting between them. The chain's CDR3 is CASPTGDQETQYF. The CDR3 DNA reads TGTGCCAGCCCAACGGGGGATCAAGAGACCCAGTACTTC.

Only a few counts were recorded for this clonotype. This sequence joins TRBV19 and TRBJ2-2; D unresolved. This CDR3 is 14 amino acids long. The V end lost 6 bases, the J end lost 4 bases, and 12 bases lay between the germline ends. Germline V gene data show CDR1 as LNHDA and CDR2 as SQIVND (reference sequence). Here the CDR3 reads CASRLQVATGELFF. CDR3 sequence (DNA): TGTGCCAGTAGACTGCAGGTTGCCACCGGGGAGCTGTTTTTT.

The table lists this clonotype with a few counts. This chain connects TRBV6-5 to TRBJ1-3; D is possibly TRBD1 (6 bases). This CDR3 is built from 17 residues. Germline lookup yields CDR1 MNHEY and CDR2 SVGAGI. The ends were cut back, 0 bases at V and 2 bases at J, with 14 bases in the middle. The CDR3 DNA reads as TGTGCCAGCAGTTACTCGAGGGGGGGTACAGCTGGAAACACCATATATTTT. It codes for CASSYSRGGTAGNTIYF.

This clonotype was found many times. This chain links TRBV27 with TRBJ2-7, with D tentatively TRBD1 (5 bases). The length of the CDR3 is 13 residues. The V end was cut by 4 bases, the J end by 1 base, with 8 bases between. Germline V CDR1 and CDR2: MNHEY, SMNVEV (reference sequence). DNA for the CDR3: TGTGCCAGCAGTTCAAGGGGTTCCTACGAGCAGTACTTC. Its translation: CASSSRGSYEQYF.

By frequency in the sample, this clonotype is medium-sized. The chain couples TRBV5-5 to TRBJ2-1; no clear D. V was trimmed by 4 bases and J by 4 bases, leaving 6 bases between them. Germline V gene data show CDR1 as SGHKS and CDR2 as YYEKEE (reference sequence). The CDR3 has 12 amino acids. This CDR3 reads CASSPEYNEQFF. CDR3 nucleotide sequence: TGTGCCAGCAGCCCGGAGTACAATGAGCAGTTCTTC.

By frequency in the sample, this clonotype is hyperexpanded (1% or more). V usage is TRBV7-2 and J usage is TRBJ1-2; D gene unclear. Germline values: CDR1 SGHTA, CDR2 FQGNSA. This CDR3 is 13 amino acids long. With 4 bases removed from V and 6 bases from J, the gap between germline ends came to 12 bases. In DNA form, the CDR3 reads TGTGCCAGCAGCTCCGGCTCGGAGGATGGCTACACCTTC. Translating it yields CASSSGSEDGYTF.

This clonotype was recorded a few times. The chain carries TRBV7-2 and TRBJ1-1; TRBD1 aligns across 10 bases. Unmatched junction bases numbered 6, after V lost 1 base and J lost 7 bases. Per germline, CDR1 SGHTA and CDR2 FQGNSA. This CDR3 has 15 residues. CDR3 amino acids: CASSLGQGARSEAFF. CDR3 DNA sequence: TGTGCCAGCAGCTTAGGACAGGGGGCTAGAAGTGAAGCTTTCTTT.

This clonotype is labeled medium-sized. The chain joins TRBV15 to TRBJ1-5, with D unresolved. This CDR3 is 15 amino acids long. V was cut by 0 bases and J by 4 bases, with 10 bases left in between. CDR1 is LNHNV and CDR2 is YYDKDF in the germline V gene (reference sequence). DNA of the CDR3: TGTGCCACCAGCAGAGAGTGGGGTTCAAATCAGCCCCAGCATTTT. Translation gives CATSREWGSNQPQHF. The full variable domain, rest sourced from reference TRBV15 and TRBJ1-5, is DAMVIQNPRYQVTQFGKPVTLSCSQTLNHNVMYWYQQKSSQAPKLLFHYYDKDFNNEADTPDNFQSRRPNTSFCFLDIRSPGLGDTAMYLCATSREWGSNQPQHFGDGTRLSIL.

The chain recombines TRBV11-2 with TRBJ2-2; no clear D gene. The CDR3 has 12 residues. Germline CDR1 SGHAT, CDR2 FQNNGV. The V end lost 5 bases, the J end lost 6 bases, and 7 bases lay between the germline ends. The CDR3 here is CASSPGAGELFF. Here the CDR3 DNA reads TGTGCCAGCAGCCCAGGCGCCGGGGAGCTGTTTTTT.

This chain links TRBV6-5 with TRBJ1-3, with TRBD1 as a possible D gene (5 bases). Germline V lookup: CDR1 MNHEY, CDR2 SVGAGI. CDR3 size: 14 residues. The V end lost 2 bases, the J end lost 0 bases, and 5 bases lay between the germline ends. The CDR3 loop is CASSYGGSGNTIYF. CDR3 bases: TGTGCCAGCAGTTACGGGGGCTCTGGAAACACCATATATTTT.

This clonotype is medium-sized by share. V usage is TRBV20-1 and J usage is TRBJ1-1; no firm D call. Germline V CDR1 and CDR2: DFQATT, SNEGSKA (reference sequence). The CDR3 has 13 residues. V gave up 3 bases and J gave up 7 bases, with 15 bases separating them. The CDR3 reads CSARKGRADEAFF. CDR3 nucleotide sequence: TGCAGTGCTAGGAAGGGAAGAGCCGATGAAGCTTTCTTT.

By sample fraction, this clonotype is medium-sized. The chain carries TRBV20-1 and TRBJ2-3; D possibly uses TRBD1 or TRBD2 (5 bases each). Germline loops: CDR1 DFQATT, CDR2 SNEGSKA (reference sequence). CDR3 length: 14 residues. V was clipped by 3 bases and J by 0 bases, with 10 bases between them. The CDR3 protein is CSASSGASTDTQYF. The CDR3 bases are TGCAGTGCTAGTTCCGGGGCCAGCACAGATACGCAGTATTTT.

This clonotype has at least ten counts. This chain connects TRBV28 to TRBJ2-1; 7 nucleotides line up with TRBD1. The ends lost 4 bases at V and 1 base at J; junction bases unmatched: 7. Germline-derived CDR1 and CDR2 are MDHEN and SYDVKM. The CDR3 runs to 16 residues. The CDR3 loop is CASSSRDSSSYNEQFF. In nucleotides, the CDR3 is TGTGCCAGCAGTTCCCGGGACAGTTCTTCCTACAATGAGCAGTTCTTC.

This clonotype is labeled as medium-sized. V usage is TRBV25-1 and J usage is TRBJ1-4, with 8 bases aligning to TRBD1. Losses at the gene ends were 7 bases for V and 5 bases for J; bases not matched to a gene: 3. Germline loops: CDR1 MGHDK, CDR2 SYGVNS. CDR3 size: 13 residues. The CDR3 region is CASTRTGNEKLFF. The CDR3 DNA reads TGTGCCAGCACCCGGACAGGGAATGAAAAACTGTTTTTT.

This clonotype is medium-sized (0.01 to 0.1%) in the sample. This chain connects TRBV18 to TRBJ1-2, with D perhaps TRBD1 (5 bases). The CDR3 runs to 13 residues. Between the trimmed V and J ends, which lost 3 bases and 3 bases, there was a span of 8 bases. Germline V gene data show CDR1 as KGHSH and CDR2 as LQKENI. The CDR3 DNA follows: TGTGCCAGCTCACCCCAGGGCGACTATGGCTACACCTTC. Encoded protein: CASSPQGDYGYTF.